Listed here are 12 T cell receptor beta chains from one sample, sequenced in a study of T cells of healthy individuals. MiXCR, run by TCRdb on the 5' RACE reads, gives a single entry per CDR3 protein. The sample lists 100,000 or so distinct CDR3 sequences; roughly 15% were seen once. Receptor source: a human donor in good health.

This chain joins TRBV11-2 and TRBJ2-2, with 10 bases identical to TRBD1. V lost 6 bases, J lost 5 bases, and 12 bases stayed unmatched. CDR1 and CDR2 (germline): SGHAT, FQNNGV. The CDR3 loop spans 17 amino acids. In DNA form, the CDR3 reads TGTGCCAGCAGTCTGTCCCCGGGACAGGGGTTAACCGGGGAGCTGTTTTTT. Residues: CASSLSPGQGLTGELFF.

Only a few counts were recorded for this clonotype. The gene calls are TRBV5-1 and TRBJ2-7; 9 nucleotides agree with TRBD2. The CDR3 totals 15 residues. The ends lost 4 bases at V and 5 bases at J; junction bases unmatched: 10. CDR1 is SGHRS, CDR2 YFSETQ, per germline. CDR3 protein: CASSVSPGLANEQYF. DNA of the CDR3: TGCGCCAGCAGCGTCTCGCCGGGACTAGCCAACGAGCAGTACTTC.

Ten or more counts support this clonotype. V usage is TRBV15 and J usage is TRBJ1-1; no definite D call. Germline assignment: CDR1 LNHNV and CDR2 YYDKDF (reference sequence). V shed 1 base and J shed 0 bases, with 9 bases lying between them. The CDR3 covers 15 residues. DNA for the CDR3: TGTGCCACCAGCAGAGGCCCAGTTATGAACACTGAAGCTTTCTTT. It is translated as CATSRGPVMNTEAFF.

This clonotype was observed many times. This chain joins TRBV7-9 and TRBJ1-1, with TRBD1 as a possible D gene (5 bases). With 6 bases removed from V and 4 bases from J, the gap between germline ends came to 9 bases. The germline gives CDR1 SEHNR, CDR2 FQNEAQ (reference sequence). The CDR3 is 12 residues long. The CDR3, as DNA: TGTGCCAGCAGAGGGAGGGGCACTGAAGCTTTCTTT. The encoded protein is CASRGRGTEAFF.

This CDR3 is CATLRSQETQYF. In DNA, the CDR3 is TGTGCCACCCTTCGAAGCCAAGAGACCCAGTACTTC. This chain connects TRBV6-2 or TRBV6-3 to TRBJ2-5; D not resolved. V lost 10 bases and J 1 base, leaving 10 bases between the germline ends. The CDR3 covers 12 residues. Germline-derived CDR1 and CDR2 are MNHEY and SVGEGT.

This clonotype was seen a handful of times. This chain links TRBV5-1 with TRBJ2-2; the D gene is possibly TRBD1 (5 bases). The CDR3 extends over 14 amino acids. V dropped 6 bases and J dropped 0 bases, with 9 bases sitting between them. CDR1 and CDR2 (germline): SGHRS, YFSETQ. DNA for the CDR3: TGCGCCAGCAAACGGACATCGAACACCGGGGAGCTGTTTTTT. Amino acids: CASKRTSNTGELFF. Supplemented by reference TRBV5-1 and TRBJ2-2, the full variable domain reads KAGVTQTPRYLIKTRGQQVTLSCSPISGHRSVSWYQQTPGQGLQFLFEYFSETQRNKGNFPGRFSGRQFSNSRSEMNVSTLELGDSALYLCASKRTSNTGELFFGEGSRLTVL.

This clonotype showed up just a few times. V gene TRBV7-9 combines with J gene TRBJ1-5; D is unclear. The CDR3 sequence is 12 residues long. V dropped 0 bases and J dropped 7 bases, with 4 bases sitting between them. CDR1 and CDR2 from the germline V gene are SEHNR and FQNEAQ (reference sequence). The CDR3 here is CASSLASQPQHF. The DNA of the CDR3 is TGTGCCAGCAGCTTAGCGTCACAGCCCCAGCATTTT. The full variable domain, its missing parts supplied by reference TRBV7-9 and TRBJ1-5, is DTGVSQNPRHKITKRGQNVTFRCDPISEHNRLYWYRQTLGQGPEFLTYFQNEAQLEKSRLLSDRFSAERPKGSFSTLEIQRTEQGDSAMYLCASSLASQPQHFGDGTRLSIL.

This clonotype appeared a few times. In DNA form, the CDR3 reads TGTGCCAGCAATGGACAGGGGGTTTCACCCCTCCACTTT. Protein sequence: CASNGQGVSPLHF. V gene TRBV2 combines with J gene TRBJ1-6, with TRBD1 matching over 10 bases. This CDR3 has 13 residues. Trimming took 7 bases from V and 9 from J; bases not matched to a gene: 3. Germline CDR1 and CDR2: SNHLY and FYNNEI.

The chain links TRBV12-3 or TRBV12-4 to TRBJ2-3, with 10 bases matching TRBD2. Trimming at V came to 7 bases and at J to 6 bases, leaving 13 bases not matched to a gene. The CDR3 loop spans 16 amino acids. The CDR3 DNA follows: TGTGCCAGCACCCCCCGCCCAGCGGGGGGGGGGGATACGCAGTATTTT. Translating it yields CASTPRPAGGGDTQYF.

A single count supports this clonotype. The gene calls are TRBV19 and TRBJ1-5, with 7 positions matching TRBD1. Germline V gene data show CDR1 as LNHDA and CDR2 as SQIVND (reference sequence). Trimming cost V 6 bases and J 6 bases; bases outside gene matches: 11. The CDR3 sequence is 15 residues long. This chain's CDR3 is CASSSYKGAIQPQHF. CDR3 DNA: TGTGCCAGTAGCTCGTATAAGGGGGCGATTCAGCCCCAGCATTTT.

This clonotype was recorded many times. The chain links TRBV20-1 to TRBJ1-5; a weak D match, TRBD1 (5 bases). The CDR3 loop spans 15 amino acids. V gave up 5 bases and J gave up 5 bases, with 19 bases separating them. CDR1 DFQATT and CDR2 SNEGSKA come from the germline V gene (reference sequence). DNA for the CDR3: TGCAGTGCTTTCCCGGGGGAGAGGGAGCATCAGCCCCAGCATTTT. It translates to CSAFPGEREHQPQHF.

In this sample, this clonotype turned up many times. This chain links TRBV20-1 with TRBJ2-3, with 7 bases matching TRBD2. J gave up 6 bases and V 2 bases, and 8 bases lay outside the gene matches. The CDR3 contains 14 residues. The germline gives CDR1 DFQATT, CDR2 SNEGSKA (reference sequence). CDR3 nucleotide sequence: TGCAGTGCTAGAACGGGGGGAGGTTCTGATACGCAGTATTTT. As protein: CSARTGGGSDTQYF.